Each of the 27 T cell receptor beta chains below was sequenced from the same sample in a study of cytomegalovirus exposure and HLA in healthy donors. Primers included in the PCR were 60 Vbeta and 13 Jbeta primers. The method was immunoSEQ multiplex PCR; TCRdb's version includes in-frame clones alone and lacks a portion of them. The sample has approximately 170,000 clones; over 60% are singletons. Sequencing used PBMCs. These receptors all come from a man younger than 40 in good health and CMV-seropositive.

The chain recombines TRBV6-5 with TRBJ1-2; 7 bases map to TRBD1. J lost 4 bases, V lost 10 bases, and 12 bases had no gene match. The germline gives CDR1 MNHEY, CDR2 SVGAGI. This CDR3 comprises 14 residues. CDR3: CATGGTTAPYGYTF. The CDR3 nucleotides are TGTGCCACAGGGGGTACGACAGCCCCCTATGGCTACACCTTC.

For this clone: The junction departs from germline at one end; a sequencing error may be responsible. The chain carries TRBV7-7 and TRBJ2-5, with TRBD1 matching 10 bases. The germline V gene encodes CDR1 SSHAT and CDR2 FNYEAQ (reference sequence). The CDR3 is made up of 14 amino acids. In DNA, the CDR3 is TGTGCTAGCAGCTCGACAGGGGGCGCGGAGACCCAGTACTTC. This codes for CASSSTGGAETQYF.

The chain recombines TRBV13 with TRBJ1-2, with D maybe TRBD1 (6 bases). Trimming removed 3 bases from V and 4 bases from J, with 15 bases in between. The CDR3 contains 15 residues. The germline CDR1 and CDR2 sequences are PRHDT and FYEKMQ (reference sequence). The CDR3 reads CASSFSGQLTYGYTF. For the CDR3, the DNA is TGTGCCAGCAGCTTTTCCGGACAGCTAACCTATGGCTACACCTTC.

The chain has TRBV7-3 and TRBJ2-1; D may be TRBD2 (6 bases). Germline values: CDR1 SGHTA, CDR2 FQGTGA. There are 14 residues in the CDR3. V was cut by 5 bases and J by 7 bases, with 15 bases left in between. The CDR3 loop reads CASSVLGGGNEQFF. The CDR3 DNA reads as TGTGCCAGCAGCGTGTTGGGGGGTGGGAATGAGCAGTTCTTC.

CDR3 in DNA: TGCGCCAGCAGTGCGTCTTTTCCTTCTAGCACAGATACGCAGTATTTT. It codes for CASSASFPSSTDTQYF. This sequence joins TRBV4-3 and TRBJ2-3, with D unresolved. CDR1 LGHNA and CDR2 YSLEER come from the germline V gene. Trimming removed 6 bases from V and 0 bases from J, with 16 bases in between. The CDR3 totals 16 residues.

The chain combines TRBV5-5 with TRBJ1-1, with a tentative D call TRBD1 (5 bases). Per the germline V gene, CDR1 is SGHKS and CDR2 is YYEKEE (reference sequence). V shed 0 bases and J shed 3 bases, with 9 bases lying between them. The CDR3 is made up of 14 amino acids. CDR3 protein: CASSLAGGDTEAFF. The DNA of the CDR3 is TGTGCCAGCAGCTTGGCCGGAGGGGACACTGAAGCTTTCTTT. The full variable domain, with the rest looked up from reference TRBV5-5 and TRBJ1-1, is DAGVTQSPTHLIKTRGQQVTLRCSPISGHKSVSWYQQVLGQGPQFIFQYYEKEERGRGNFPDRFSARQFPNYSSELNVNALLLGDSALYLCASSLAGGDTEAFFGQGTRLTVV.

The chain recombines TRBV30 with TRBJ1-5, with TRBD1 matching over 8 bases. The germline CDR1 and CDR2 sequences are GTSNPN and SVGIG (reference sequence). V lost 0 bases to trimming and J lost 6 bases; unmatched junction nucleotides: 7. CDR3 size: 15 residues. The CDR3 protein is CAWSVRDRRGQPQHF. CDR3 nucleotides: TGTGCCTGGAGTGTAAGGGACAGGCGGGGTCAGCCCCAGCATTTT.

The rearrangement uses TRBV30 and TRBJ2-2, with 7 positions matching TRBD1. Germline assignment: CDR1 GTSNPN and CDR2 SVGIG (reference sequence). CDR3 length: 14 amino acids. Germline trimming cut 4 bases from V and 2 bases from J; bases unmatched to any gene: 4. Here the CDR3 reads CAWMGQINTGELFF. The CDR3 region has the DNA TGTGCCTGGATGGGACAGATAAACACCGGGGAGCTGTTTTTT.

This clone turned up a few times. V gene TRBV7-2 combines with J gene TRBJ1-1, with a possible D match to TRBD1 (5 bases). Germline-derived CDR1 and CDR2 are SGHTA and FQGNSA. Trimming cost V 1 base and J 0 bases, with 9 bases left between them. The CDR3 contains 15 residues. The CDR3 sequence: CASSLGQFMNTEAFF. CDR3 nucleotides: TGTGCCAGCAGCTTAGGACAGTTCATGAACACTGAAGCTTTCTTT. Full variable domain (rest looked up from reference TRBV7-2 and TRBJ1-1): GAGVSQSPSNKVTEKGKDVELRCDPISGHTALYWYRQSLGQGLEFLIYFQGNSAPDKSGLPSDRFSAERTGGSVSTLTIQRTQQEDSAVYLCASSLGQFMNTEAFFGQGTRLTVV.

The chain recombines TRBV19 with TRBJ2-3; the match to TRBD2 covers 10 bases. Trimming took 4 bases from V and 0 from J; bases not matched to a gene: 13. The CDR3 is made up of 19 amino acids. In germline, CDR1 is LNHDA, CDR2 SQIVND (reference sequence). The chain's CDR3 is CASSTHEVAGGSSTDTQYF. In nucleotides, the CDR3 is TGTGCCAGTAGTACCCATGAGGTAGCGGGGGGCTCTAGCACAGATACGCAGTATTTT.

CDR3 amino acids: CASSPRGKVGSYNSPLHF. The CDR3 coding sequence is TGTGCCAGCAGTCCCAGGGGGAAAGTTGGTTCCTATAATTCACCCCTCCACTTT. The chain recombines TRBV27 with TRBJ1-6; 7 positions match TRBD1. CDR1 and CDR2 from the germline V gene are MNHEY and SMNVEV (reference sequence). The CDR3 covers 18 residues. V was clipped by 5 bases and J by 1 base; unmatched bases: 11.

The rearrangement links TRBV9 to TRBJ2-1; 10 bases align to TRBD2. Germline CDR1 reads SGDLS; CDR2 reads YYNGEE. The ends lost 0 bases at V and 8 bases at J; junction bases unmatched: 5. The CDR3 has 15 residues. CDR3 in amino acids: CASSVAASGGYEQFF. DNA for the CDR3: TGTGCCAGCAGCGTAGCGGCTAGCGGGGGTTATGAGCAGTTCTTC.

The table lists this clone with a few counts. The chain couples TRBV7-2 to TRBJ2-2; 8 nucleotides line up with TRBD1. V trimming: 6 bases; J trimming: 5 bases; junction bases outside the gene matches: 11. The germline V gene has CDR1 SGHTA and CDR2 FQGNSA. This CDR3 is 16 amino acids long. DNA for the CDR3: TGTGCCAGCAGTTTCCAGGGGGCCCGGTTGACCGGGGAGCTGTTTTTT. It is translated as CASSFQGARLTGELFF. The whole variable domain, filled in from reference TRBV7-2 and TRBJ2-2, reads GAGVSQSPSNKVTEKGKDVELRCDPISGHTALYWYRQSLGQGLEFLIYFQGNSAPDKSGLPSDRFSAERTGGSVSTLTIQRTQQEDSAVYLCASSFQGARLTGELFFGEGSRLTVL.

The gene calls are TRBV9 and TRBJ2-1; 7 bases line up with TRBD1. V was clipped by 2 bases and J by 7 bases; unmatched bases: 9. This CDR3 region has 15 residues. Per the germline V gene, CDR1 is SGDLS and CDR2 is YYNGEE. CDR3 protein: CASSVLGQPKNEQFF. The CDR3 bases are TGTGCCAGCAGCGTCCTGGGACAGCCTAAAAATGAGCAGTTCTTC. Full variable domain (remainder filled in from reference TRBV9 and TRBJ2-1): DSGVTQTPKHLITATGQRVTLRCSPRSGDLSVYWYQQSLDQGLQFLIQYYNGEERAKGNILERFSAQQFPDLHSELNLSSLELGDSALYFCASSVLGQPKNEQFFGPGTRLTVL.

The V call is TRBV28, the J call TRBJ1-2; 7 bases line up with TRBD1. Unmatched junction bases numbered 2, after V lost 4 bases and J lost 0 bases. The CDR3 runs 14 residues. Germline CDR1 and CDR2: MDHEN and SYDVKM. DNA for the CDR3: TGTGCCAGCAGTTACGGGACAGCTAACTATGGCTACACCTTC. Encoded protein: CASSYGTANYGYTF.

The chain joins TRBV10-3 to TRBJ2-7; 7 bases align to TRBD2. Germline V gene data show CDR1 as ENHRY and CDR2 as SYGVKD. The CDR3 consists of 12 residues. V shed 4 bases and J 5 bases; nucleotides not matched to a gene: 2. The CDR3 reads CAISVTSDEQYF. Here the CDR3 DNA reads TGTGCCATCAGTGTAACTAGCGACGAGCAGTACTTC.

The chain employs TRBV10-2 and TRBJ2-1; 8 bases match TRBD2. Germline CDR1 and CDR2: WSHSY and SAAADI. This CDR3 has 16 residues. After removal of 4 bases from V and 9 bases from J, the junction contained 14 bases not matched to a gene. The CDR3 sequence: CASSVFGGTRVGEQFF. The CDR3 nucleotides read TGCGCCAGCAGTGTCTTCGGAGGGACTAGGGTCGGTGAGCAGTTCTTC.

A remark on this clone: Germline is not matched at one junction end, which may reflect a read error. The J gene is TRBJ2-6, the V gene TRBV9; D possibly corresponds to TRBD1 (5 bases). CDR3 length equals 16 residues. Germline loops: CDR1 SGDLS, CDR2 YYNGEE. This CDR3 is CASSPQLRAGANVLTF. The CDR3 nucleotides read TGTGCCAGCAGCCCACAGCTTAGGGCTGGGGCCAACGTCCTGACCTTC.

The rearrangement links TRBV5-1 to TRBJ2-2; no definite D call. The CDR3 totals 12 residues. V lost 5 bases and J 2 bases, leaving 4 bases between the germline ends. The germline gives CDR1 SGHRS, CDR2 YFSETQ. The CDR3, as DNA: TGCGCCAGCAGGAGAAACACCGGGGAGCTGTTTTTT. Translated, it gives CASRRNTGELFF.

Here the CDR3 DNA reads TGTGCCAGCAGTTACTCATCTCCGGCCTACAATGAGCAGTTCTTC. Encoded protein: CASSYSSPAYNEQFF. This sequence joins TRBV6-6 and TRBJ2-1, with D uncertain. Germline lookup yields CDR1 MNHNY and CDR2 SVGAGI (reference sequence). The CDR3 consists of 15 residues. The ends were cut back, 0 bases at V and 2 bases at J, with 8 bases in the middle.

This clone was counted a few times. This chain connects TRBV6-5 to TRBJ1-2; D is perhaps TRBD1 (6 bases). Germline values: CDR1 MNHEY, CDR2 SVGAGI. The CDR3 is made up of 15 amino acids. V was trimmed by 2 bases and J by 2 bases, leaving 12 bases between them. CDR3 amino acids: CASSYGRGLNYGYTF. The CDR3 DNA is TGTGCCAGCAGTTACGGGAGGGGGTTGAACTATGGCTACACCTTC.

The CDR3 nucleotides read TGTGCCAGCAGCCAAGATGTCGGCTATGGCTACACCTTC. It is translated as CASSQDVGYGYTF. The V call is TRBV14, the J call TRBJ1-2; D remains ambiguous. Germline CDR1 and CDR2: SGHDN and FVKESK. The V end was cut by 0 bases, the J end by 4 bases, with 6 bases between. This CDR3 contains 13 residues.

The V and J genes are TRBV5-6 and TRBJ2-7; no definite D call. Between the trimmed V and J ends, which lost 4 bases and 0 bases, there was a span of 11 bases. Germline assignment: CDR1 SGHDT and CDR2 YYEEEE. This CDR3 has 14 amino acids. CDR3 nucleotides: TGTGCCAGCAGCCCCCCCTTAAACTCCTACGAGCAGTACTTC. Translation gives CASSPPLNSYEQYF. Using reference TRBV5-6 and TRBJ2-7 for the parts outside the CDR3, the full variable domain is DAGVTQSPTHLIKTRGQQVTLRCSPKSGHDTVSWYQQALGQGPQFIFQYYEEEERQRGNFPDRFSGHQFPNYSSELNVNALLLGDSALYLCASSPPLNSYEQYFGPGTRLTVT.

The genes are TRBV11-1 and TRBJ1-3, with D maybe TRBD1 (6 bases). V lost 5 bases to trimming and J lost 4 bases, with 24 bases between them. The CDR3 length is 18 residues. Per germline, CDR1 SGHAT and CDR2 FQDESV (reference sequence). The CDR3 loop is CASSINGPGQSRGNTIYF. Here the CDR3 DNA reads TGTGCCAGCAGCATTAATGGCCCTGGACAGTCGAGAGGAAACACCATATATTTT.

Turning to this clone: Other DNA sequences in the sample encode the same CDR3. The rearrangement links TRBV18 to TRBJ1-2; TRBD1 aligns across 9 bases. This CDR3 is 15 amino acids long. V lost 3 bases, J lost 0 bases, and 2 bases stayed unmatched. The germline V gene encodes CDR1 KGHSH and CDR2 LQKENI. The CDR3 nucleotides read TGTGCCAGCTCACCGGGACAGGGCGCTAACTATGGCTACACCTTC. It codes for CASSPGQGANYGYTF.

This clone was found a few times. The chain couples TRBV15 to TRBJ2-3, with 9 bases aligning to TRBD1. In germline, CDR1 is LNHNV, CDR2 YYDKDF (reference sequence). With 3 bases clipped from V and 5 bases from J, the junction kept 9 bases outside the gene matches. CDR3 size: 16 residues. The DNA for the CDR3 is TGTGCCACCAGCAGTTTTGGAGGACAGGGGCTAGATACGCAGTATTTT. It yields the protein CATSSFGGQGLDTQYF.

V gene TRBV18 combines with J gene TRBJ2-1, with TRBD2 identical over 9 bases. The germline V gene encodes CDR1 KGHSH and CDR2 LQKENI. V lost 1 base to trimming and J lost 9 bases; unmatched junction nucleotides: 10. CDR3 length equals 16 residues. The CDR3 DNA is TGTGCCAGCTCACCACGAGGTAGCGGGAGCGGGGGTGAGCAGTTCTTC. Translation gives CASSPRGSGSGGEQFF.